The 21 T cell receptor beta chains below all came from one sample that was sequenced in a study of cytomegalovirus exposure and HLA in healthy donors. The PCR used 60 Vbeta and 13 Jbeta primers. Sequencing was performed with immunoSEQ multiplex PCR; in TCRdb, only in-frame clones are kept and a portion is missing. The table has some 120,000 clones, about 8.5% seen once. Material: PBMCs. These receptors all come from a man aged 40-49 years in good health and CMV-seronegative.

This chain connects TRBV19 to TRBJ2-2, with a tentative D call TRBD1 (6 bases). The CDR3 has 17 residues. Germline V gene data show CDR1 as LNHDA and CDR2 as SQIVND (reference sequence). V gave up 7 bases and J gave up 1 base, with 19 bases separating them. The CDR3 here is CASTWGRTGQNTGELFF. The CDR3 nucleotides are TGTGCCAGTACTTGGGGCCGGACGGGACAGAACACCGGGGAGCTGTTTTTT.

The rearrangement joins TRBV7-3 to TRBJ2-7; D is unclear. The germline V gene encodes CDR1 SGHTA and CDR2 FQGTGA. The V end was cut by 5 bases, the J end by 6 bases, with 11 bases between. The CDR3 has 12 residues. The CDR3 DNA sequence: TGTGCCAGCAGCAACTCACCAGGCGAGCAGTACTTC. Translation gives CASSNSPGEQYF.

V gene TRBV6-1 combines with J gene TRBJ1-6; D might be TRBD1 (5 bases). The V gene's germline CDR1 is MNHNS and CDR2 SASEGT. The CDR3 runs 15 residues. V lost 8 bases and J lost 6, with 17 bases in between. This chain's CDR3 is CASPERAGINSPLHF. CDR3 bases: TGTGCCAGCCCCGAACGGGCAGGGATTAATTCACCCCTCCACTTT.

This chain connects TRBV4-3 to TRBJ2-1; TRBD2 matches at 7 bases. Trimming cost V 1 base and J 8 bases; bases outside gene matches: 8. In germline, CDR1 is LGHNA, CDR2 YSLEER. The CDR3 is made up of 15 amino acids. CDR3 coding DNA: TGCGCCAGCAGCCAAGCTGCCGGGGGGTGGGATGAGCAGTTCTTC. Protein product: CASSQAAGGWDEQFF.

Concerning this clone itself: The sample holds other DNA sequences that translate to the same CDR3. The chain recombines TRBV5-1 with TRBJ2-7; a weak D match, TRBD2 (5 bases). CDR1 SGHRS and CDR2 YFSETQ come from the germline V gene. The CDR3 is 12 residues long. V was pared by 0 bases and J by 5 bases, with 6 bases between. CDR3 region: CASSLAGNEQYF. CDR3 bases: TGCGCCAGCAGCTTGGCCGGGAACGAGCAGTACTTC.

Comments on this clone: The germline gene is not matched at one end of the junction; a read error may be the cause. At the DNA level, this CDR3 is encoded by other sequences in the same sample as well. The chain has TRBV11-2 and TRBJ1-1; tentative D call: TRBD1 (6 bases). The CDR3 covers 15 residues. The V gene's germline CDR1 is SGHAT and CDR2 FQNNGV. CDR3 nucleotide sequence: TGTGCCAGCAGCTTAAACAGGGTGGGAAACACTGAAGCCTTCTTT. This encodes CASSLNRVGNTEAFF.

This clone was picked up a small number of times. This chain connects TRBV27 to TRBJ2-2; the D gene is possibly TRBD1 (6 bases). The germline V and J ends were trimmed by 1 base and 4 bases, with 16 bases remaining between them. Looked up from germline, CDR1 is MNHEY and CDR2 is SMNVEV (reference sequence). The CDR3 runs 17 residues. CDR3 coding DNA: TGTGCCAGCAGTTTATTCGGGTGGACAGTGCGCACCGGGGAGCTGTTTTTT. Translated, it gives CASSLFGWTVRTGELFF.

This clone has only a few counts. The J gene is TRBJ1-4, the V gene TRBV15; tentatively, D is TRBD1 (6 bases). Trimming shortened V by 7 bases and J by 6 bases, and 24 bases separated the two germline ends. CDR3 length: 17 residues. Per germline, CDR1 LNHNV and CDR2 YYDKDF (reference sequence). As DNA, the CDR3 is TGTGCCACCACTCTAGGCAGGGGAAGGGCCGGAGATGAAAAACTGTTTTTT. Translating gives CATTLGRGRAGDEKLFF.

This clone ranks as medium-sized (0.01 to 0.1%). The V call is TRBV7-8, the J call TRBJ2-1; TRBD2 aligns across 7 bases. The ends lost 4 bases at V and 6 bases at J; junction bases unmatched: 6. CDR1 is SGHVS, CDR2 FQNEAQ, per germline. The CDR3 consists of 14 residues. The CDR3 here is CASSSPGGGNEQFF. CDR3 nucleotides: TGTGCCAGCAGCTCCCCGGGGGGAGGCAATGAGCAGTTCTTC.

This clone was counted a few times. This is likely an artifact of a read error, given a far larger clone one base away. The same CDR3 arises from other DNA sequences in this sample as well. V and J are TRBV6-5 and TRBJ2-3, with D possibly matching TRBD2 (6 bases). Germline values: CDR1 MNHEY, CDR2 SVGAGI. V was shortened by 9 bases and J by 6 bases, with 16 bases between the two germline ends. The CDR3 spans 13 residues. DNA of the CDR3: TGTGCCAGTGGAGGGCAGGACACCGATACGCAGTATTTT. Translation: CASGGQDTDTQYF.

This clone was seen only a few times. V is TRBV19 and J is TRBJ2-1; TRBD2 matches at 13 bases. The CDR3 runs to 14 residues. Looked up from germline, CDR1 is LNHDA and CDR2 is SQIVND (reference sequence). The junction had 8 bases not matched to a gene; V was cut back by 9 bases and J by 9 bases. As DNA, the CDR3 is TGTGCCAGCGGTATACTAGCGGGGGGGAGTGAGCAGTTCTTC. Translating gives CASGILAGGSEQFF. The entire variable domain, with the rest obtained from reference TRBV19 and TRBJ2-1, is as follows: DGGITQSPKYLFRKEGQNVTLSCEQNLNHDAMYWYRQDPGQGLRLIYYSQIVNDFQKGDIAEGYSVSREKKESFPLTVTSAQKNPTAFYLCASGILAGGSEQFFGPGTRLTVL.

The chain uses TRBV15 and TRBJ2-1; 8 bases align to TRBD2. The junction had 7 bases not matched to a gene; V was cut back by 10 bases and J by 2 bases. Germline V gene sequence: CDR1 LNHNV, CDR2 YYDKDF (reference sequence). There are 14 residues in the CDR3. CDR3 DNA sequence: TGTGCCATCTCCACTAGCGGAACCTACAATGAGCAGTTCTTC. Translation: CAISTSGTYNEQFF.

This clone occurred a few times. The chain couples TRBV15 to TRBJ2-5; 7 positions agree with TRBD2. The length of the CDR3 is 15 residues. V was clipped by 0 bases and J by 5 bases; unmatched bases: 6. Germline lookup yields CDR1 LNHNV and CDR2 YYDKDF (reference sequence). CDR3 amino acids: CATSRDRLGGETQYF. DNA of the CDR3: TGTGCCACCAGCAGAGATCGGCTGGGGGGGGAGACCCAGTACTTC.

Only a few counts were recorded for this clone. V and J are TRBV7-8 and TRBJ1-1; D remains unclear. The CDR3 runs to 18 residues. Trimming took off 2 bases at V and 1 base at J, with 20 bases between the two ends. Germline CDR1 reads SGHVS; CDR2 reads FQNEAQ. CDR3: CASSLIPRRELRNTEAFF. The CDR3 bases are TGTGCCAGCAGCTTAATCCCCAGAAGGGAGTTGAGGAACACTGAAGCTTTCTTT.

This chain uses TRBV4-1 with TRBJ2-4, with a possible D match to TRBD1 (5 bases). The CDR3 is 14 amino acids. The V end lost 1 base, the J end lost 5 bases, and 9 bases lay between the germline ends. Germline CDR1 reads MGHRA; CDR2 reads YSYEKL. CDR3: CASSQVSTENIQYF. CDR3 in DNA: TGCGCCAGCAGCCAAGTATCGACAGAAAACATTCAGTACTTC.

This clone was recorded a few times. The V gene is TRBV2, the J gene TRBJ2-6; a possible D gene is TRBD1 (5 bases). The germline V gene has CDR1 SNHLY and CDR2 FYNNEI. The CDR3 extends over 14 amino acids. Trimming pared 6 bases from V and 4 bases from J, leaving 10 bases between. The DNA for the CDR3 is TGTGCCAGCAGAGCGACAGCCGGGGCCAACGTCCTGACTTTC. Its translation: CASRATAGANVLTF. Combining the CDR3 with reference TRBV2 and TRBJ2-6 gives the whole variable domain EPEVTQTPSHQVTQMGQEVILRCVPISNHLYFYWYRQILGQKVEFLVSFYNNEISEKSEIFDDQFSVERPDGSNFTLKIRSTKLEDSAMYFCASRATAGANVLTFGAGSRLTVL.

The V call is TRBV5-5, the J call TRBJ1-5; D is ambiguous. The germline V gene encodes CDR1 SGHKS and CDR2 YYEKEE (reference sequence). The ends were cut back, 2 bases at V and 2 bases at J, with 11 bases in the middle. CDR3 length equals 15 residues. The DNA for the CDR3 is TGTGCCAGCAGCTTAAGTCCAACTCGCAATCAGCCCCAGCATTTT. Its translation: CASSLSPTRNQPQHF.

In this sample, this clone turned up a few times. V and J are TRBV6-5 and TRBJ1-1, with D unclear. The germline V gene encodes CDR1 MNHEY and CDR2 SVGAGI. The CDR3 contains 12 residues. V shed 4 bases and J shed 7 bases, with 10 bases lying between them. The CDR3 DNA sequence: TGTGCCAGCAGTTCCCGACTCTTTGAAGCTTTCTTT. Its translation: CASSSRLFEAFF.

The chain carries TRBV5-6 and TRBJ2-1; 7 bases fit TRBD2. Germline trimming cut 1 base from V and 3 bases from J; bases unmatched to any gene: 4. CDR1 and CDR2 (germline): SGHDT, YYEEEE. CDR3 length: 15 amino acids. The CDR3 spells CASSLLREDYNEQFF. The CDR3 nucleotides are TGTGCCAGCAGCTTGCTTCGGGAGGACTACAATGAGCAGTTCTTC.

The chain carries TRBV6-5 and TRBJ1-3; D remains unclear. The ends were cut back, 7 bases at V and 2 bases at J, with 12 bases in the middle. Germline V CDR1 and CDR2: MNHEY, SVGAGI. The CDR3 spans 14 residues. In DNA form, the CDR3 reads TGTGCCAGCACCCGGGGTGGGGCTGGAAACACCATATATTTT. Translating it yields CASTRGGAGNTIYF.

This clone was recorded a few times. The chain employs TRBV7-8 and TRBJ2-3; unclear D gene. The CDR3 totals 14 residues. The V end was cut by 4 bases, the J end by 5 bases, with 13 bases between. CDR1 SGHVS and CDR2 FQNEAQ come from the germline V gene. This CDR3 is CASSSERGEDTQYF. The CDR3 DNA follows: TGTGCCAGCAGCTCGGAAAGAGGAGAAGATACGCAGTATTTT. Together with reference TRBV7-8 and TRBJ2-3, the CDR3 gives the full variable domain: GAGVSQSPRYKVAKRGQDVALRCDPISGHVSLFWYQQALGQGPEFLTYFQNEAQLDKSGLPSDRFFAERPEGSVSTLKIQRTQQEDSAVYLCASSSERGEDTQYFGPGTRLTVL.